Following are 14 T cell receptor beta chains from one sample sequenced in a study of T-cell memory formation after mild COVID-19. TCRdb reanalysed the 5' RACE reads using MiXCR and keeps one entry per CDR3 protein. In the table there are a few hundred thousand distinct CDR3 sequences, approximately 29% of which are singletons. Sequenced sample: PBMCs or a T cell subset sorted from them (not recorded which). The receptors originated from an adult woman who had mild COVID-19 (a few samples of this study predate the infection). Cell type and time point are not known.

CDR3 residues: CASSLVIGSQNTEAFF. The CDR3 DNA sequence: TGCGCCAGCAGCTTGGTGATAGGCTCTCAGAACACTGAAGCTTTCTTT. This rearrangement joins TRBV5-1 to TRBJ1-1; D gene ambiguous. The CDR3 spans 16 residues. Germline CDR1 SGHRS, CDR2 YFSETQ. Trimming pared 0 bases from V and 1 base from J, leaving 13 bases between. Complete variable domain (other parts from reference TRBV5-1 and TRBJ1-1): KAGVTQTPRYLIKTRGQQVTLSCSPISGHRSVSWYQQTPGQGLQFLFEYFSETQRNKGNFPGRFSGRQFSNSRSEMNVSTLELGDSALYLCASSLVIGSQNTEAFFGQGTRLTVV.

The sample holds a few counts of this clonotype. This sequence joins TRBV6-2 or TRBV6-3 and TRBJ2-6; D is undetermined. The CDR3 contains 16 residues. Per germline, CDR1 MNHEY and CDR2 SVGEGT. V was trimmed by 7 bases and J by 0 bases, leaving 13 bases between them. Written as DNA, the CDR3 is TGTGCCAGCACCAACAAGAGCCCCTCTGGGGCCAACGTCCTGACTTTC. It is translated as CASTNKSPSGANVLTF.

V gene TRBV5-5 combines with J gene TRBJ2-7; either TRBD1 or TRBD2 may supply D (6 bases each). Between the trimmed V and J ends, which lost 4 bases and 5 bases, there was a span of 19 bases. This CDR3 comprises 15 residues. Germline V lookup: CDR1 SGHKS, CDR2 YYEKEE (reference sequence). The CDR3 DNA reads as TGTGCCAGCAGCCCGGGGACGTCGGGGGCCGACGAGCAGTACTTC. Its translation: CASSPGTSGADEQYF. Full variable domain (remainder filled in from reference TRBV5-5 and TRBJ2-7): DAGVTQSPTHLIKTRGQQVTLRCSPISGHKSVSWYQQVLGQGPQFIFQYYEKEERGRGNFPDRFSARQFPNYSSELNVNALLLGDSALYLCASSPGTSGADEQYFGPGTRLTVT.

The chain employs TRBV6-2 or TRBV6-3 and TRBJ2-2, with 7 bases fitting TRBD2. The junction had 4 bases not matched to a gene; V was cut back by 0 bases and J by 3 bases. The CDR3 covers 16 residues. Germline V gene data show CDR1 as MNHEY and CDR2 as SVGEGT. The CDR3 nucleotides are TGTGCCAGCAGTTACTCAGGCAGCGGGGACACCGGGGAGCTGTTTTTT. Its protein product is CASSYSGSGDTGELFF.

V and J are TRBV4-1 and TRBJ1-3; tentatively, D is TRBD1 (6 bases). The CDR3 extends over 16 amino acids. Trimming shortened V by 1 base and J by 2 bases, and 12 bases separated the two germline ends. The germline CDR1 and CDR2 sequences are MGHRA and YSYEKL. The CDR3 nucleotides read TGCGCCAGCAGCCAAGGGGCAGGGGCGACTGGAAACACCATATATTTT. Translated: CASSQGAGATGNTIYF.

V gene TRBV7-2 combines with J gene TRBJ2-5; 9 bases are a match to TRBD2. CDR3 length: 15 residues. The V and J ends lost 6 bases and 5 bases, in that order; junction bases with no gene match: 10. Germline V gene lookup returns CDR1 SGHTA and CDR2 FQGNSA. This CDR3 is CASSYLAGPRETQYF. CDR3 in DNA: TGTGCCAGCAGTTACCTAGCGGGACCCAGGGAGACCCAGTACTTC.

The chain combines TRBV7-9 with TRBJ2-3; the match to TRBD2 covers 12 bases. V lost 4 bases, J lost 6 bases, and 5 bases stayed unmatched. Germline V gene data show CDR1 as SEHNR and CDR2 as FQNEAQ (reference sequence). The CDR3 is 15 amino acids. The CDR3 spells CASSSTSGSEDTQYF. CDR3 bases: TGTGCCAGCAGCTCGACTAGCGGGAGTGAGGATACGCAGTATTTT.

This clonotype was seen more than once but under ten times. V usage is TRBV12-3 or TRBV12-4 and J usage is TRBJ1-5; unclear D gene. This CDR3 comprises 12 residues. V lost 3 bases, J lost 7 bases, and 7 bases lay in between. CDR3 sequence reads: CASSFSGQPQHF. CDR3 bases: TGTGCCAGCAGTTTTTCCGGACAGCCCCAGCATTTT.

This clonotype was seen only a few times. J is TRBJ1-5 and V is TRBV12-3 or TRBV12-4; the match to TRBD1 covers 11 bases. J was trimmed by 4 bases and V by 6 bases; bases with no gene match: 8. The CDR3 contains 16 residues. In DNA form, the CDR3 reads TGTGCCAGCAGCTACTCCGGGACAGGGGGTAATCAGCCCCAGCATTTT. Its protein product is CASSYSGTGGNQPQHF.

V gene TRBV5-1 combines with J gene TRBJ2-7; D is perhaps TRBD1 (6 bases). V gave up 4 bases and J gave up 5 bases, with 19 bases separating them. The CDR3 is 15 residues long. Germline CDR1 SGHRS, CDR2 YFSETQ. The CDR3 loop reads CASSRTNRDFNEQYF. CDR3 DNA sequence: TGCGCCAGCAGCCGCACCAACAGGGATTTCAACGAGCAGTACTTC.

V and J are TRBV29-1 and TRBJ2-5; 12 nucleotides match TRBD2. Trimming took 1 base from V and 5 from J; bases not matched to a gene: 8. CDR1 and CDR2 from the germline V gene are SQVTM and ANQGSEA. The CDR3 spans 16 residues. In DNA, the CDR3 is TGCAGCGTTGAAGTTACTAGCGGGGGGCCCCATGAGACCCAGTACTTC. It encodes CSVEVTSGGPHETQYF. The whole variable domain, remainder taken from reference TRBV29-1 and TRBJ2-5, is SAVISQKPSRDICQRGTSLTIQCQVDSQVTMMFWYRQQPGQSLTLIATANQGSEATYESGFVIDKFPISRPNLTFSTLTVSNMSPEDSSIYLCSVEVTSGGPHETQYFGPGTRLLVL.

The J gene is TRBJ1-1, the V gene TRBV7-2; D is possibly TRBD1 (5 bases). Trimming removed 1 base from V and 6 bases from J, with 15 bases in between. This CDR3 spans 15 amino acids. Germline V gene lookup returns CDR1 SGHTA and CDR2 FQGNSA. The CDR3 sequence: CASSLGGGTRSEAFF. In DNA, the CDR3 is TGTGCCAGCAGCTTAGGTGGAGGGACGAGGTCTGAAGCTTTCTTT.

This clonotype has at least ten counts. The chain carries TRBV11-2 and TRBJ2-3; 14 bases match TRBD2. V shed 5 bases and J 3 bases; nucleotides not matched to a gene: 4. CDR1 is SGHAT and CDR2 is FQNNGV in the germline V gene. CDR3 length: 16 residues. The CDR3 sequence is CASSPGTSGRTDTQYF. The CDR3 nucleotides are TGTGCCAGCAGCCCCGGGACTAGCGGGAGAACAGATACGCAGTATTTT.

This sequence joins TRBV3-1 and TRBJ2-1; 10 bases are shared with TRBD2. V was pared by 5 bases and J by 4 bases, with 5 bases of the junction left unmatched. CDR1 is LGHDT, CDR2 YNNKEL, per germline (reference sequence). There are 15 residues in the CDR3. This chain's CDR3 is CASSNLAGDYNEQFF. The CDR3 nucleotides are TGTGCCAGCAGCAACCTAGCGGGGGATTACAATGAGCAGTTCTTC.